These 12 T cell receptor beta chains came from one sample sequenced in a study of blood T cell repertoires in COVID-19. The method was immunoSEQ multiplex PCR; TCRdb's version includes in-frame clones alone and lacks a portion of them. Here the sample spans 300,000 to 450,000 clones, roughly nine tenths being singletons. The sequencing sample was made of peripheral blood. The receptor source for this set is a woman aged 55-75 years with COVID-19, enrolled during active disease.

J is TRBJ1-2 and V is TRBV7-2, with D possibly matching TRBD1 (6 bases). The CDR3 contains 14 residues. Germline V gene sequence: CDR1 SGHTA, CDR2 FQGNSA. Trimming stripped 4 bases from V and 9 bases from J, with 18 bases between. The CDR3: CASSSWSGGFSYTF. The CDR3 DNA reads TGTGCCAGCAGCTCTTGGTCGGGGGGCTTCAGCTACACCTTC.

The rearrangement joins TRBV5-1 to TRBJ2-2; tentatively, D is TRBD2 (6 bases). Germline CDR1 reads SGHRS; CDR2 reads YFSETQ. Trimming cost V 4 bases and J 6 bases, with 28 bases left between them. The CDR3 is made up of 19 amino acids. This CDR3 reads CASSLFPGLIPRDSGELFF. DNA for the CDR3: TGCGCCAGCAGCCTATTCCCGGGACTCATACCGAGGGATTCCGGGGAGCTGTTTTTT.

This sequence joins TRBV28 and TRBJ1-2; possible D gene TRBD1, 5 bases. Trimming cost V 4 bases and J 5 bases, with 11 bases left between them. The CDR3 runs 13 residues. The germline V gene encodes CDR1 MDHEN and CDR2 SYDVKM. The CDR3 region is CASSSRQTYGYTF. CDR3 sequence (DNA): TGTGCCAGCAGTTCTCGACAGACTTATGGCTACACCTTC.

The chain couples TRBV12-3 or TRBV12-4 to TRBJ2-3; TRBD2 is a possible D gene (5 bases). Trimming stripped 11 bases from V and 6 bases from J, with 18 bases between. This CDR3 contains 13 residues. DNA of the CDR3: TGTGCCCTGGCTAGCCCTGGAAAGGATACGCAGTATTTT. Protein sequence: CALASPGKDTQYF.

The rearrangement uses TRBV19 and TRBJ1-4; D is unclear. The length of the CDR3 is 13 residues. Trimming removed 7 bases at V and 4 bases at J, with 10 bases between. Germline CDR1 and CDR2: LNHDA and SQIVND (reference sequence). The CDR3 is CASMRAGNEKLFF. The CDR3 nucleotides read TGTGCCAGTATGAGGGCCGGTAATGAAAAACTGTTTTTT.

The V call is TRBV6-5, the J call TRBJ2-1; TRBD1 agrees at 7 bases. This CDR3 is built from 14 residues. Germline-derived CDR1 and CDR2 are MNHEY and SVGAGI. The V gene end was trimmed by 4 bases and the J gene end by 4 bases; junction bases not matched to a gene: 4. CDR3 DNA sequence: TGTGCCAGCAGTTCCGGGACAGAATACAATGAGCAGTTCTTC. It translates to CASSSGTEYNEQFF.

This rearrangement joins TRBV4-2 to TRBJ1-2, with 8 nucleotides matching TRBD1. This CDR3 region has 15 residues. The ends lost 6 bases at V and 2 bases at J; junction bases unmatched: 8. Germline-derived CDR1 and CDR2 are LGHNA and YNFKEQ. CDR3 sequence (DNA): TGTGCCAGCAGGTTCGACAGGGGTGCGAACTATGGCTACACCTTC. Protein sequence: CASRFDRGANYGYTF.

This chain uses TRBV6-6 with TRBJ1-5, with unresolved D. Germline-derived CDR1 and CDR2 are MNHNY and SVGAGI (reference sequence). The CDR3 consists of 13 residues. With 6 bases removed from V and 7 bases from J, the gap between germline ends came to 13 bases. CDR3 in DNA: TGTGCCAGCAGCCTGGAGGGAGTGCAGCCCCAGCATTTT. It yields the protein CASSLEGVQPQHF.

The CDR3 reads CASSIDQGAIYNEQFF. CDR3 DNA sequence: TGTGCCAGTAGTATAGATCAGGGGGCGATTTACAATGAGCAGTTCTTC. The chain has TRBV19 and TRBJ2-1; TRBD1 matches at 8 bases. V shed 0 bases and J 4 bases; nucleotides not matched to a gene: 5. The germline V gene has CDR1 LNHDA and CDR2 SQIVND (reference sequence). This CDR3 comprises 16 residues.

This rearrangement joins TRBV18 to TRBJ1-2; 12 bases match TRBD1. Germline V gene data show CDR1 as KGHSH and CDR2 as LQKENI. Trimming removed 3 bases from V and 7 bases from J; junction bases left unmatched: 9. The CDR3 extends over 16 amino acids. In nucleotides, the CDR3 is TGTGCCAGCTCACCGGGGACAGGGGGCCTTATTAGTGGCTACACCTTC. It is translated as CASSPGTGGLISGYTF.

The chain uses TRBV18 and TRBJ2-5, with TRBD2 identical over 7 bases. In germline, CDR1 is KGHSH, CDR2 LQKENI. This CDR3 region has 14 residues. V was clipped by 3 bases and J by 3 bases; unmatched bases: 4. The DNA of the CDR3 is TGTGCCAGCTCACCCCGGGCGGGGGAAGAGACCCAGTACTTC. Protein: CASSPRAGEETQYF.

This clone appeared once. This chain connects TRBV19 to TRBJ1-2; D gene uncertain. The CDR3 has 12 residues. Germline V CDR1 and CDR2: LNHDA, SQIVND (reference sequence). V lost 6 bases and J 4 bases, leaving 9 bases between the germline ends. In nucleotides, the CDR3 is TGTGCCAGTAGGAACGGTAGCTATGGCTACACCTTC. Translation: CASRNGSYGYTF.